The 12 T cell receptor beta chains given below trace back to one sample, sequenced in a study of cytomegalovirus exposure and HLA in healthy donors. The study ran its PCR with 60 Vbeta and 13 Jbeta primers. Assay: immunoSEQ multiplex PCR; the TCRdb copy retains only in-frame clones and omits some. The sample carries roughly 110,000 clones, roughly 82% recorded once. The specimen was PBMCs. These receptors came from a man younger than 45 in good health and CMV-seropositive.

This chain links TRBV10-3 with TRBJ2-1; D may be TRBD2 (6 bases). Germline values: CDR1 ENHRY, CDR2 SYGVKD. Trimming took 3 bases from V and 6 from J, leaving 12 bases between them. The CDR3 loop spans 14 amino acids. The CDR3 region has the DNA TGTGCCATCAGTGATCCGGGACTCCTCAATGAGCAGTTCTTC. It yields the protein CAISDPGLLNEQFF.

The rearrangement joins TRBV30 to TRBJ1-1; no clear D. This CDR3 has 13 residues. Germline V lookup: CDR1 GTSNPN, CDR2 SVGIG (reference sequence). With 0 bases removed from V and 3 bases from J, the gap between germline ends came to 8 bases. The CDR3 DNA follows: TGTGCCTGGAGTGTAGGAGGATACACTGAAGCTTTCTTT. This translates into CAWSVGGYTEAFF.

This clone was seen once. This sequence joins TRBV12-5 and TRBJ2-1; 10 bases are a match to TRBD1. V lost 4 bases, J lost 9 bases, and 6 bases stayed unmatched. This CDR3 contains 14 residues. Germline assignment: CDR1 LGHNT and CDR2 FRNRAP. The CDR3 here is CASGSGQGTLEQFF. CDR3 coding DNA: TGTGCTAGTGGTTCGGGACAGGGGACACTTGAGCAGTTCTTC.

J is TRBJ2-7 and V is TRBV5-1, with 13 bases fitting TRBD2. Germline CDR1 is SGHRS and CDR2 is YFSETQ. The CDR3 contains 16 residues. V shed 4 bases and J 0 bases; nucleotides not matched to a gene: 4. The CDR3 sequence is CASSAGLAGPSYEQYF. The CDR3 coding sequence is TGCGCCAGCAGCGCGGGACTAGCGGGGCCCTCCTACGAGCAGTACTTC.

The chain carries TRBV6-5 and TRBJ2-7; TRBD1 agrees at 9 bases. Germline lookup yields CDR1 MNHEY and CDR2 SVGAGI. This CDR3 is 15 amino acids long. V lost 4 bases and J lost 0; bases outside the gene matches: 4. Here the CDR3 DNA reads TGTGCCAGCAGTTCCCCGGGACAGGGCTCCTACGAGCAGTACTTC. Amino acids: CASSSPGQGSYEQYF.

The chain has TRBV29-1 and TRBJ2-6; D not certain. Germline V gene data show CDR1 as SQVTM and CDR2 as ANQGSEA. The CDR3 spans 12 residues. V was shortened by 4 bases and J by 4 bases, with 5 bases between the two germline ends. The CDR3 DNA sequence: TGCAGCGTTGCGTTAGGGGCCAACGTCCTGACTTTC. Translation gives CSVALGANVLTF.

J is TRBJ1-2 and V is TRBV18, with 7 bases aligning to TRBD1. With 4 bases clipped from V and 7 bases from J, the junction kept 3 bases outside the gene matches. Germline V lookup: CDR1 KGHSH, CDR2 LQKENI. The CDR3 covers 12 residues. CDR3 DNA sequence: TGTGCCAGCTCACTTGACAGGGCTGGCTACACCTTC. This encodes CASSLDRAGYTF.

This chain uses TRBV11-3 with TRBJ2-1; 8 positions agree with TRBD2. The CDR3 loop spans 13 amino acids. V trimming: 5 bases; J trimming: 12 bases; junction bases outside the gene matches: 9. The germline V gene has CDR1 SGHNT and CDR2 YENEEA. CDR3 loop: CASSPGGGLGQFF. DNA for the CDR3: TGTGCCAGCAGCCCGGGGGGGGGCCTTGGGCAGTTCTTC.

This chain links TRBV28 with TRBJ1-1; tentative D call: TRBD1 (5 bases). Deletions cut 5 bases from V and 3 bases from J, with 22 bases between. This CDR3 has 17 residues. Germline V gene lookup returns CDR1 MDHEN and CDR2 SYDVKM. The CDR3 loop is CASSPALGGGEDTEAFF. As DNA, the CDR3 is TGTGCCAGCAGTCCCGCATTAGGAGGAGGGGAGGACACTGAAGCTTTCTTT.

The V gene is TRBV10-2, the J gene TRBJ1-4; 9 bases fit TRBD1. V trimming: 6 bases; J trimming: 0 bases; junction bases outside the gene matches: 2. This CDR3 region has 15 residues. Germline V gene data show CDR1 as WSHSY and CDR2 as SAAADI. The CDR3 DNA reads TGCGCCAGCAGACAGGGGGCTGCAACTAATGAAAAACTGTTTTTT. It codes for CASRQGAATNEKLFF.

This rearrangement joins TRBV5-5 to TRBJ2-5, with D possibly being TRBD1 (5 bases). The CDR3 contains 16 residues. The V end was cut by 0 bases, the J end by 5 bases, with 17 bases between. Germline values: CDR1 SGHKS, CDR2 YYEKEE (reference sequence). In DNA, the CDR3 is TGTGCCAGCAGCTTGGGGTCGGCAGGGATAGACGAGACCCAGTACTTC. This codes for CASSLGSAGIDETQYF.

This clone was seen only once. The DNA for the CDR3 is TGTGCCAGCCAAGTTGATGGGGCCGAGCAGTACTTC. Protein: CASQVDGAEQYF. The chain links TRBV18 to TRBJ2-7; tentatively, D is TRBD1 (5 bases). The CDR3 extends over 12 amino acids. Trimming pared 8 bases from V and 6 bases from J, leaving 14 bases between. CDR1 and CDR2 from the germline V gene are KGHSH and LQKENI.